This T cell receptor (beta chain) stems from a study of shared clonotypes between healthy human individuals. The method was immunoSEQ multiplex PCR; TCRdb's version includes in-frame clones alone and lacks a portion of them. In the table there are fewer than 850,000 clones, roughly 91% of which are singletons. Material for sequencing was memory CD8+ T cells from PBMCs. Regarding subset: CD45RO+ cells pooled with CCR7-negative TemRA cells. This receptor was identified in a man aged 18 to 29 in good health. Some clones in this sample may be carry-over from other donors' samples.

As DNA, the CDR3 is TGCAGTGCTACACGCGGTAAACCCCAGCATTTT. It codes for CSATRGKPQHF. The chain uses TRBV20-1 and TRBJ1-5; D unclear. The V gene lost 4 bases and the J gene lost 10 bases, with 11 bases spanning the gap. The germline gives CDR1 DFQATT, CDR2 SNEGSKA (reference sequence). The CDR3 loop spans 11 amino acids.